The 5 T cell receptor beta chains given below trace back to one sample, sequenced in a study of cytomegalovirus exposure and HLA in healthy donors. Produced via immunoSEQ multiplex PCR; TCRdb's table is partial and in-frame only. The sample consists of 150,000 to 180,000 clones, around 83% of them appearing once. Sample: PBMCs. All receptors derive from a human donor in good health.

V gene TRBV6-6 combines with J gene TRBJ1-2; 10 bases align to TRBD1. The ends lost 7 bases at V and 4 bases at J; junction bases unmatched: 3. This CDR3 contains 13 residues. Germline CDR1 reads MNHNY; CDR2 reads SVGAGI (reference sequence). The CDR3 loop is CASTGTGVYGYTF. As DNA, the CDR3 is TGTGCCAGCACCGGGACAGGGGTCTATGGCTACACCTTC.

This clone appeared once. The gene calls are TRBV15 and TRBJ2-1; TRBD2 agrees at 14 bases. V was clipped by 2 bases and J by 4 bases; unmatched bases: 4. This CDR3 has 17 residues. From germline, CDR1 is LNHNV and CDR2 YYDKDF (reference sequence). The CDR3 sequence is CATSRSRLAGGYNEQFF. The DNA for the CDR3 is TGTGCCACCAGCAGATCCCGACTAGCGGGGGGGTACAATGAGCAGTTCTTC.

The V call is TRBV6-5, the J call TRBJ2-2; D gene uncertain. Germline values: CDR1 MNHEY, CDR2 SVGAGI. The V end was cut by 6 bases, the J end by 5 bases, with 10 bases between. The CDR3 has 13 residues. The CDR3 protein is CASRRLVTGELFF. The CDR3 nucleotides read TGTGCCAGCAGGCGTCTAGTGACCGGGGAGCTGTTTTTT.

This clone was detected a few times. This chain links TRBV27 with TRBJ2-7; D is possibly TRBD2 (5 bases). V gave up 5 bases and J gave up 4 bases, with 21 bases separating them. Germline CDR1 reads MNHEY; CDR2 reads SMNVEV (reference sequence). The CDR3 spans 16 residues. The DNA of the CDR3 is TGTGCCAGCAGTCCCTATAGCAGCGGCCGTAAATACGAGCAGTACTTC. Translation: CASSPYSSGRKYEQYF.

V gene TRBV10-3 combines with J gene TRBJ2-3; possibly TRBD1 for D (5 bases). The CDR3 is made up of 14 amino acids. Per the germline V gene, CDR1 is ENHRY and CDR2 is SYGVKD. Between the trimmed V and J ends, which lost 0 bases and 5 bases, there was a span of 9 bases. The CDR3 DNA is TGTGCCATCAGTGAGTCTGAAAGGGGAGATACGCAGTATTTT. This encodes CAISESERGDTQYF.